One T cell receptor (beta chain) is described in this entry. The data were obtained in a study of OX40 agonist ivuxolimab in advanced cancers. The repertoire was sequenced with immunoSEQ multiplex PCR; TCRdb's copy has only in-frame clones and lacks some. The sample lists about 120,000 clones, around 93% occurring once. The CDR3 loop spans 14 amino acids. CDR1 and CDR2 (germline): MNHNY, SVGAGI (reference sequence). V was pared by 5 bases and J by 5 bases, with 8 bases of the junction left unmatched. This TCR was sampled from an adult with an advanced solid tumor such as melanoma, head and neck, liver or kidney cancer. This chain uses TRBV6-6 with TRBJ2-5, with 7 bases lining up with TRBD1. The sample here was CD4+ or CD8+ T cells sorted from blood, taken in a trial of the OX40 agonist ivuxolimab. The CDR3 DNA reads TGTGCCAGCAGTCCGAACAGGGGAAGGGAGACCCAGTACTTC. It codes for CASSPNRGRETQYF.